The rows below give T cell receptor beta chains drawn from one sample of a study of OX40 agonist ivuxolimab in advanced cancers. Sequenced by immunoSEQ multiplex PCR; TCRdb stores in-frame clones only, minus some. The repertoire has approximately 62,000 clones, roughly nine tenths of them found once; the top ten carry approximately 13%. The source was CD4+ or CD8+ T cells sorted from blood, collected in a trial of the OX40 agonist ivuxolimab. The source of these receptors is an adult with an advanced solid tumor such as melanoma, head and neck, liver or kidney cancer. CDR3s include the opening cysteine and the closing phenylalanine or tryptophan. The D gene is left open where the match is weak. Size is omitted from some rows. Given values are once, few, many or a class for expanded clones.

j_call,clone_size,d_call,v_call,cdr3_nt,cdr3_aa
TRBJ2-2,NA,NA,TRBV6-5,TGTGCCAGCAGCGAATCGGGGGAGCTGTTTTTT,CASSESGELFF
TRBJ2-1,NA,NA,TRBV7-9,TGTGCCAGCAGCTTACCGGGATCCTACAATGAGCAGTTCTTC,CASSLPGSYNEQFF
TRBJ2-1,NA,NA,TRBV7-6,TGTGCCAGCAAATCCGGGGCGGGGCCCTACAATGAGCAGTTCTTC,CASKSGAGPYNEQFF
TRBJ2-3,NA,TRBD2,TRBV9,TGTGCCAGCAGCGTAAGGCGGGAGCCAGATACGCAGTATTTT,CASSVRREPDTQYF
TRBJ1-5,NA,NA,TRBV9,TGTGCCAGCAGCAGGGGAGAGGGGAGCAATCAGCCCCAGCATTTT,CASSRGEGSNQPQHF
TRBJ1-2,NA,TRBD1,TRBV25-1,TGTGCCAGCAGCCTGACAGGGGGAGGAGGTGGCTACACCTTC,CASSLTGGGGGYTF
TRBJ2-7,NA,NA,TRBV28,TGTGCCAGCAGTTTACCCGAACCGGGACATATCTACGAGCAGTACTTC,CASSLPEPGHIYEQYF
TRBJ2-5,NA,TRBD2,TRBV7-9,TGTGCCAGCAGCTCAAGACTAGCGGGAGTTCTACAAGAGACCCAGTACTTC,CASSSRLAGVLQETQYF
TRBJ1-1,NA,TRBD1,TRBV28,TGTGCCAGCACCAAAAACAGGGGGCTAGGGGCCACTGAAGCTTTCTTT,CASTKNRGLGATEAFF
TRBJ1-6,NA,TRBD1,TRBV28,TGTGCCAGCAGCATCCGACAGGGTTACAGCTCCTATAATTCACCCCTCCACTTT,CASSIRQGYSSYNSPLHF
TRBJ1-1,NA,NA,TRBV4-3,TGCGCCAGCAGCCAAGGTGGAGGGAGGGCTGAAGCTTTCTTT,CASSQGGGRAEAFF
TRBJ1-1,NA,NA,TRBV14,TGTGCCAGCAGCCAATTCCGGCACACTGAAGCTTTCTTT,CASSQFRHTEAFF
TRBJ2-6,NA,NA,TRBV5-1,TGCGCCAGCAGCCCACTTACTTCCCTGGCGGGCTCTGGGGCCAACGTCCTGACTTTC,CASSPLTSLAGSGANVLTF
TRBJ1-5,NA,NA,TRBV7-8,TGTGCCAGCAGCTTAGGAGGAGGGGGGAGTCAGCCCCAGCATTTT,CASSLGGGGSQPQHF
TRBJ2-1,NA,NA,TRBV29-1,TGCAGCGTGGTATCTATTGGGTGGTTCTTC,CSVVSIGWFF
TRBJ2-2,NA,TRBD2,TRBV9,TGTGCCAGCAGTACTAGCGACGGGGAGCTGTTTTTT,CASSTSDGELFF
TRBJ1-1,NA,NA,TRBV4-3,TGCGCCAGCAGCCAAGAGGTGAGCACTTACACTGAAGCTTTCTTT,CASSQEVSTYTEAFF
TRBJ2-1,NA,NA,TRBV19,TGTGCCAGTAGTATAGGGTCGAGGACGAGAGAGCAGTTCTTC,CASSIGSRTREQFF
TRBJ1-1,NA,NA,TRBV6-6,TGTGCCAGCAGTTACGGGGGGCCTTACACTGAAGCTTTCTTT,CASSYGGPYTEAFF
TRBJ1-5,NA,NA,TRBV19,TGTGCCAGTAGTTCCGGGACATATAGCAATCAGCCCCAGCATTTT,CASSSGTYSNQPQHF
TRBJ1-5,NA,NA,TRBV7-8,TGTGCCAGCAGCTTAGGGACAGGCAATCAGCCCCAGCATTTT,CASSLGTGNQPQHF
TRBJ1-5,once,NA,TRBV6-5,TGTGCCAGCAGTGCGGGGGGGCGGGTAAATCAGCCCCAGCATTTT,CASSAGGRVNQPQHF
TRBJ2-2,NA,NA,TRBV30,TGTGCCTGGAGTGTAGCGCGGGAAAACACCGGGGAGCTGTTTTTT,CAWSVARENTGELFF
TRBJ1-3,NA,NA,TRBV30,TGTGCCTGGAGCCTAGCCGGAAACACCATATATTTT,CAWSLAGNTIYF
TRBJ1-5,NA,NA,TRBV30,TGTGCCTGGAGTGTTGGGCCTGGGGGCAATCAGCCCCAGCATTTT,CAWSVGPGGNQPQHF
TRBJ2-3,NA,TRBD2,TRBV4-2,TGTGCCAGCAGCCAAGAGGGACTAGCGGGAGGGGCAGATACGCAGTATTTT,CASSQEGLAGGADTQYF
TRBJ1-2,NA,NA,TRBV19,TGTGCCAGTAGTCCAAGGAAAGAGGTCCGTGAGGGCTACACCTTC,CASSPRKEVREGYTF
TRBJ2-1,once,TRBD2,TRBV30,TGTGCCTTATTAGCGGGAGGCGACAATGAGCAGTTCTTC,CALLAGGDNEQFF
TRBJ2-1,NA,NA,TRBV7-9,TGTGCCAGCAGCCCGGGACCCGGTAGGGTCAATGAGCAGTTCTTC,CASSPGPGRVNEQFF
TRBJ2-2,NA,NA,TRBV4-3,TGCGCCAGCAGCCAAGATACGGCGGCCAACACCGGGGAGCTGTTTTTT,CASSQDTAANTGELFF
TRBJ2-5,once,NA,TRBV7-9,TGTGCCAGCAGCTTAAGGACACCGAGAGAGCAGCAAGAGACCCAGTACTTC,CASSLRTPREQQETQYF
TRBJ2-5,NA,NA,TRBV9,TGTGCCAGCAGCGGATCAGGGGCCGGGGAGACCCAGTACTTC,CASSGSGAGETQYF
TRBJ1-1,medium-sized,TRBD1,TRBV29-1,TGCAGCGTTGCGGACAGGGGGGCTGAAGCTTTCTTT,CSVADRGAEAFF
TRBJ2-1,NA,NA,TRBV7-9,TGTGCCAGCAGCTTCCCCCCCTCAGGGGATGAGCAGTTCTTC,CASSFPPSGDEQFF
TRBJ1-4,once,NA,TRBV9,TGTGCCAGCAGCGTAGGGAGAGAGGACCCGGAAGAAAAACTGTTTTTT,CASSVGREDPEEKLFF
TRBJ1-1,NA,NA,TRBV7-9,TGTGCCAGCAGGGTCGACAGTGTGAACACTGAAGCTTTCTTT,CASRVDSVNTEAFF
TRBJ1-2,NA,TRBD1,TRBV6-6,TGTGCCAGCAGTACCCTGACAGGGGATCGCGGGTATGGCTACACCTTC,CASSTLTGDRGYGYTF
TRBJ2-7,NA,NA,TRBV6-5,TGTGCCAGCAGGGTAGACGGGTGGGGGGTATACGAGCAGTACTTC,CASRVDGWGVYEQYF